This TCR beta chain was obtained from a study of OX40 agonist ivuxolimab in advanced cancers. Assay used: immunoSEQ multiplex PCR; TCRdb lists only in-frame clones, some missing. The table shows about 80,000 clones, with around nine tenths occurring only once. Notes on the study in general: Some patients without response likewise showed low normalized clonal expansion.

This clone showed up just a few times. Its antigen is not known. Germline CDR1 reads SNHLY; CDR2 reads FYNNEI. This CDR3 has 11 amino acids. Between the trimmed V and J ends, which lost 7 bases and 4 bases, there was a span of 4 bases. This clonotype was sampled from an adult with an advanced solid tumor such as melanoma, head and neck, liver or kidney cancer. The V call is TRBV2, the J call TRBJ2-2; D is ambiguous. The sample was CD4+ or CD8+ T cells sorted from blood, taken in a trial of the OX40 agonist ivuxolimab. The CDR3 is CASIRTGELFF. The CDR3 DNA sequence: TGTGCCAGCATCCGCACCGGGGAGCTGTTTTTT.